This T cell receptor beta chain was sequenced in a study of T cell responses to AZD1222 COVID-19 vaccine. Between the trimmed V and J ends, which lost 6 bases and 3 bases, there was a span of 15 bases. Per the germline V gene, CDR1 is MDHEN and CDR2 is SYDVKM. CDR3 size: 15 residues. With regard to this clone: Its target is unknown.

Profiling relied on immunoSEQ multiplex PCR, and the TCRdb table lists in-frame clones only, not all of them. The sample shows over 60,000 clones, approximately 90% of them seen only once. Findings and caveats of the study: Possibly, clonal diversity was underestimated; donors were largely white British and included more females. Repertoire sampling was restricted to post-peak T cell response timepoints. Two AZD1222 doses significantly raised spike-specific TCR breadth and depth over controls. Vaccine-related CD4 TCRs covered spike, predominating at 160-218 and 743-854.

This sequence originates from an adult who received the MenACWY meningococcal vaccine as a control. The starting material was peripheral blood, obtained 28 days after the second dose of the MenACWY control vaccine. The rearrangement joins TRBV28 to TRBJ1-3; D perhaps matches TRBD1 (6 bases). The CDR3: CASRPQGSGGNTIYF. The CDR3 nucleotides read TGTGCCAGCAGGCCACAGGGAAGCGGTGGAAACACCATATATTTT.